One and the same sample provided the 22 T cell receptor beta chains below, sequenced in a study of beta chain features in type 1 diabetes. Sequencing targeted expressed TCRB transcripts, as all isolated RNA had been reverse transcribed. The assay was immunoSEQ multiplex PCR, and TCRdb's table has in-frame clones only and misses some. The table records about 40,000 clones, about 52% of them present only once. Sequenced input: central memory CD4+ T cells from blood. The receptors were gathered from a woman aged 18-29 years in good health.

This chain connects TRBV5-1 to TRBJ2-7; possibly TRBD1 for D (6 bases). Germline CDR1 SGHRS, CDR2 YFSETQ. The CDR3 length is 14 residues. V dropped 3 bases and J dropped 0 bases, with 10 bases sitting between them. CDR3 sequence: CASSWTVGSYEQYF. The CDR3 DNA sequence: TGCGCCAGCAGCTGGACAGTGGGCTCCTACGAGCAGTACTTC.

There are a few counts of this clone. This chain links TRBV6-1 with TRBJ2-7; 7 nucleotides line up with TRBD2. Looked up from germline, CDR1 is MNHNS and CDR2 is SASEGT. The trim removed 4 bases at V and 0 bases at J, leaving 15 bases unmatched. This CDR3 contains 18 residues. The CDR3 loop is CASSGRLRTSTNSYEQYF. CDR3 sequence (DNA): TGTGCCAGCAGTGGAAGACTGCGGACTAGTACTAACTCCTACGAGCAGTACTTC.

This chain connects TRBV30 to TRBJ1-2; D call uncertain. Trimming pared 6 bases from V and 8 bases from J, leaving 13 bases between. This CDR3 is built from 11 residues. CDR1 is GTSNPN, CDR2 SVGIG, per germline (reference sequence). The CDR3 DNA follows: TGTGCCTGTCTTGTGGCAGGAGGCTACACCTTC. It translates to CACLVAGGYTF.

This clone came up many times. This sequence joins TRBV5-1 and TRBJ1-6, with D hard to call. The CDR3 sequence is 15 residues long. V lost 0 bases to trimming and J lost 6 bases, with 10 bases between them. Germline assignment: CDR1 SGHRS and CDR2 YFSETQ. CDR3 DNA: TGCGCCAGCAGCTTGGACCAGTTGGCTAATTCACCCCTCCACTTT. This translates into CASSLDQLANSPLHF.

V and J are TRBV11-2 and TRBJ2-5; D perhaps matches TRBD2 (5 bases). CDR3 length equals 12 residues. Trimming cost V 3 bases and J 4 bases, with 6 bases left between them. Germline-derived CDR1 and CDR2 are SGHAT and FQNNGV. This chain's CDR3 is CASSLRVETQYF. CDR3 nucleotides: TGTGCCAGCAGCTTGAGGGTAGAGACCCAGTACTTC.

CDR3 coding DNA: TGTGCCAGCAGCTTAGCCGGGGGAACAAGGGAGCTGTTTTTT. Translating it yields CASSLAGGTRELFF. The chain joins TRBV7-7 to TRBJ2-2, with D perhaps matching TRBD2 (6 bases). This CDR3 is built from 14 residues. The V and J ends lost 0 bases and 9 bases respectively, with 11 bases between them. The germline V gene has CDR1 SSHAT and CDR2 FNYEAQ (reference sequence).

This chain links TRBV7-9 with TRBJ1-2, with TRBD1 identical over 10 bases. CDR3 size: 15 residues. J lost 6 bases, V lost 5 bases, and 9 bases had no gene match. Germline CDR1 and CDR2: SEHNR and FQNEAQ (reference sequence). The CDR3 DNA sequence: TGTGCCAGCAGCCCCCCGGGACAGGGGAATCATGGCTACACCTTC. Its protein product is CASSPPGQGNHGYTF.

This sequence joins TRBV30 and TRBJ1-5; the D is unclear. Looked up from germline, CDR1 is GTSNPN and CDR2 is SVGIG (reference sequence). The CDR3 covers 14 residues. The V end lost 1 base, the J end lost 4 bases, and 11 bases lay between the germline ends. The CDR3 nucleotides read TGTGCCTGGAGTGCCCCTGAGCCTAATCAGCCCCAGCATTTT. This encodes CAWSAPEPNQPQHF.

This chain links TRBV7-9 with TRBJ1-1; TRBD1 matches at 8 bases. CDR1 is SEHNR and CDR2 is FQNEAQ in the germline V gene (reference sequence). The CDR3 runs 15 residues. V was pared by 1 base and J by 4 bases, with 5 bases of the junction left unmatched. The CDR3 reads CASSLEGRGPTEAFF. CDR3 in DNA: TGTGCCAGCAGCTTAGAAGGCAGGGGGCCCACTGAAGCTTTCTTT.

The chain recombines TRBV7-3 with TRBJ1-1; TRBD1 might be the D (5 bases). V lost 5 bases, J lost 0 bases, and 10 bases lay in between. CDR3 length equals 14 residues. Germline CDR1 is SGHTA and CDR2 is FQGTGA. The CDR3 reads CASSGGGMNTEAFF. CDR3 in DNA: TGTGCCAGCAGCGGTGGGGGGATGAACACTGAAGCTTTCTTT.

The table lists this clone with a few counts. CDR3 coding DNA: TGTGCCAGCAGTGAAGCGCTTCCGGGAAAGGAATATGGCTACACCTTC. This codes for CASSEALPGKEYGYTF. This rearrangement joins TRBV2 to TRBJ1-2; no reliable D call. Per the germline V gene, CDR1 is SNHLY and CDR2 is FYNNEI. The CDR3 contains 16 residues. V was cut by 0 bases and J by 5 bases, with 16 bases left in between.

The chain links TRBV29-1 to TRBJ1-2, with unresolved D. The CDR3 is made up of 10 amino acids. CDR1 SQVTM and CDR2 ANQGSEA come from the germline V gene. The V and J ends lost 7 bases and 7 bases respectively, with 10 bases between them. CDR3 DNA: TGCAGCGCCGGGGTGGTTGGCTACACCTTC. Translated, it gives CSAGVVGYTF.

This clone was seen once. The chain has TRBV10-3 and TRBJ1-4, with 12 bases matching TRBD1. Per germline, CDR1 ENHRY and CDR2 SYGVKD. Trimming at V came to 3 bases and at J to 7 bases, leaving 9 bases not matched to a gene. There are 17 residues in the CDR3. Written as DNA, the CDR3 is TGTGCCATCAGTGATGCCGGGACAGGGGGCGGAAGTGAAAAACTGTTTTTT. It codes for CAISDAGTGGGSEKLFF.

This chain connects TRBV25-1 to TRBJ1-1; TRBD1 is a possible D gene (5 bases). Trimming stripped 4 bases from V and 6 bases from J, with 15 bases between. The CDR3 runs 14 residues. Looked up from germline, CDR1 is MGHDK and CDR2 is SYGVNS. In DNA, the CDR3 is TGTGCCAGCAGTGGATCAGGGAAAGTGGCTGAAGCTTTCTTT. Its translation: CASSGSGKVAEAFF.

The CDR3 nucleotides read TGTGCCAGCAACTTTTTTAGCGGGAGGTCAGATACGCAGTATTTT. This gives the protein CASNFFSGRSDTQYF. This chain joins TRBV2 and TRBJ2-3; 10 bases agree with TRBD2. Germline V CDR1 and CDR2: SNHLY, FYNNEI. This CDR3 has 15 residues. V trimming: 7 bases; J trimming: 4 bases; junction bases outside the gene matches: 8.

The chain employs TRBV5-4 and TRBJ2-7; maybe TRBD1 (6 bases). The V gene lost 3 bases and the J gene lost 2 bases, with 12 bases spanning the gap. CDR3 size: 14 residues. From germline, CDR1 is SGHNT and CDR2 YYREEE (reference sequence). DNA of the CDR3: TGTGCCAGCAGCTCAGGACAGAAACCCTACGAGCAGTACTTC. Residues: CASSSGQKPYEQYF.

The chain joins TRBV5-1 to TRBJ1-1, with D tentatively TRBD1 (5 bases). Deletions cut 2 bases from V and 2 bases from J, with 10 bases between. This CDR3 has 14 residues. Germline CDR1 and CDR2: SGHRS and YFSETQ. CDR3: CASSFKGPNTEAFF. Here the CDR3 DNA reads TGCGCCAGCAGCTTCAAGGGGCCTAACACTGAAGCTTTCTTT.

The CDR3 is CASSRPGREGEQYF. The CDR3 bases are TGTGCCAGCAGCCGTCCAGGGCGGGAGGGCGAGCAGTACTTC. The rearrangement joins TRBV7-9 to TRBJ2-7; 9 nucleotides line up with TRBD2. CDR3 size: 14 residues. CDR1 and CDR2 from the germline V gene are SEHNR and FQNEAQ (reference sequence). V lost 5 bases, J lost 6 bases, and 8 bases stayed unmatched.

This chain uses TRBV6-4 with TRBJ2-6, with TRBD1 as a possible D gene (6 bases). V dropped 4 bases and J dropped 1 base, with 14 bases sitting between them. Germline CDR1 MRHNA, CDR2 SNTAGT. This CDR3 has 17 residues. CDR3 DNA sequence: TGTGCCAGCAGTGGGACAGCCCTTAATTCTGGGGCCAACGTCCTGACTTTC. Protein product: CASSGTALNSGANVLTF.

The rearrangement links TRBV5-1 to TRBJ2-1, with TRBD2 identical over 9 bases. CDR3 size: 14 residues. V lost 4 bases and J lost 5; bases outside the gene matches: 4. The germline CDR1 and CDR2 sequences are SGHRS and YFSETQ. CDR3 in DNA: TGCGCCAGCAGCCCTTCTAGCGGGAACAATGAGCAGTTCTTC. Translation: CASSPSSGNNEQFF.

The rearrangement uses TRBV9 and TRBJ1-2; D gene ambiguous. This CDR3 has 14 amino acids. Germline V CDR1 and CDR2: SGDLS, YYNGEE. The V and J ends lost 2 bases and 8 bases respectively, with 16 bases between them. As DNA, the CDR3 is TGTGCCAGCAGCGTCAACGCAGGCTCAGTCGGCTACACCTTC. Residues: CASSVNAGSVGYTF.

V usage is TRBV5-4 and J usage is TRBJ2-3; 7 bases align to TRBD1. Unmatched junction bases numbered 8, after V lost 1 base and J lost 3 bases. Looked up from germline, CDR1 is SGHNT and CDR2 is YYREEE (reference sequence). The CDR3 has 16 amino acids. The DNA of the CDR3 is TGTGCCAGCAGCTTGCCCACCAGCAGGGGGACAGATACGCAGTATTTT. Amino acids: CASSLPTSRGTDTQYF.